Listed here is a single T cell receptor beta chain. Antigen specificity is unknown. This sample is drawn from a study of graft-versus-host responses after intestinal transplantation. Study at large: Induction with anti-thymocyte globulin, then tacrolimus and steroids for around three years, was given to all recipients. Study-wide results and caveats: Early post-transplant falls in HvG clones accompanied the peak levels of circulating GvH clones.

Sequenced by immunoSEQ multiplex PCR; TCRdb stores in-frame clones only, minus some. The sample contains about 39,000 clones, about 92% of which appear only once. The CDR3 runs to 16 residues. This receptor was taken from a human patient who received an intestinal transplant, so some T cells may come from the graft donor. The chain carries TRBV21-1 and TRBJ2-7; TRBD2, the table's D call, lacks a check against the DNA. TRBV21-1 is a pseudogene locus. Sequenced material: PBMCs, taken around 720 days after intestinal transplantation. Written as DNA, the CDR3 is TGTGCCAGCAGCAGATTACTAGCGGCTTTAAACTACGAGCAGTACTTC. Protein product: CASSRLLAALNYEQYF.